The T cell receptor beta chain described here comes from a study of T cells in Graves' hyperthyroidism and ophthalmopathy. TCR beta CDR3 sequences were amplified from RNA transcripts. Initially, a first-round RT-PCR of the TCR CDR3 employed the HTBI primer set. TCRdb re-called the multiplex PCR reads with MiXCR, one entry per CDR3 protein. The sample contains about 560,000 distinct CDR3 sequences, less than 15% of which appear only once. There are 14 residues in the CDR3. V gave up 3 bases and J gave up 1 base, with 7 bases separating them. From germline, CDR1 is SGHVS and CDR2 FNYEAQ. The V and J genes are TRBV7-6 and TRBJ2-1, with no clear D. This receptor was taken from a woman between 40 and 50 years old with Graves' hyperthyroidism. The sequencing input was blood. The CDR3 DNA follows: TGTGCCAGCAGCTTGGAGATTTCCTACAATGAGCAGTTCTTC. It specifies CASSLEISYNEQFF.